Following are 2 T cell receptor beta chains from one sample sequenced in a study of human T cells and chemical hapten exposure (dated by TCRdb to the early 2020s). The time point label, as the study defines it: patch test 3, about 24 weeks after DPC sensitization. The treatment or condition label for this specimen denotes: therapeutic diphenylcyclopropenone sensitization with weekly scalp DPC. Libraries were built with RACE. TCRdb shows the sequencer as NextSeq 500. Using fastp at Q25 and MiXCR, TCRdb reprocessed the public reads and kept productive beta chains. A single entry per CDR3 protein holds the most common genes and DNA from its merged rows. The sample yields about 190,000 distinct CDR3 sequences; about 22% were counted once. Roughly 2.3% of the sample is held by the ten biggest clonotypes. Sequenced here: whole blood, sampled in connection with sensitization to the hapten diphenylcyclopropenone (DPC). The receptor source for this set is a middle-aged woman with alopecia areata. Some clones in this sample may be carry-over from other donors' samples.

This clonotype was seen a few times. V usage is TRBV28 and J usage is TRBJ1-5; tentatively, D is TRBD1 (5 bases). Germline V lookup: CDR1 MDHEN, CDR2 SYDVKM. The CDR3 runs to 15 residues. The V end was cut by 3 bases, the J end by 2 bases, with 11 bases between. CDR3 in amino acids: CASSLRGVGNQPQHF. CDR3 in DNA: TGTGCCAGCAGTTTGCGAGGGGTAGGCAATCAGCCCCAGCATTTT. The entire variable domain, with the rest obtained from reference TRBV28 and TRBJ1-5, is as follows: DVKVTQSSRYLVKRTGEKVFLECVQDMDHENMFWYRQDPGLGLRLIYFSYDVKMKEKGDIPEGYSVSREKKERFSLILESASTNQTSMYLCASSLRGVGNQPQHFGDGTRLSIL.

This clonotype was seen a handful of times. The chain combines TRBV3-1 with TRBJ2-7; 7 nucleotides match TRBD2. The CDR3 totals 16 residues. V dropped 2 bases and J dropped 3; count of bases not matched to a gene: 10. In germline, CDR1 is LGHDT, CDR2 YNNKEL (reference sequence). CDR3 residues: CASSQPRTGGNYEQYF. The CDR3 DNA sequence: TGTGCCAGCAGCCAACCCCGGACGGGAGGTAACTACGAGCAGTACTTC.